The rows below give T cell receptor beta chains drawn from one sample of a study of CD8+CD57+ T cells in acquired aplastic anemia. A single record per CDR3 protein comes from TCRdb applying MiXCR to the reads. Among approximately 220,000 distinct CDR3 sequences listed, approximately 50% were seen once. Sequencing was done on a sample of sorted CD4+, CD8+, or CD8+CD57+ T cells (not recorded which) from PBMCs. Receptor source: a human donor with aplastic anemia. Both conserved end residues are part of each CDR3.

V gene	CDR3 protein
TRBV5-4	CASSLEDNEQFF
TRBV25-1	CASSPLAGASYEQYF
TRBV7-9	CASNPSFTRGGPGEQYF
TRBV7-9	CASSLGQGRDYTF
TRBV29-1	CSARPGQGSYEQYF
TRBV27	CASAPGQIRAYEQYF
TRBV9	CASSLMDRDNSPLHF
TRBV15	CATSSLGTGRTGELFF
TRBV4-3	CASSQGDGTNTEAFF
TRBV2	CASRDRGQNQPQHF
TRBV7-9	CASSLVRAYEQYF
TRBV7-3	CASSRRQGVDEQYF
TRBV14	CASSPFDGGTQYF
TRBV9	CASSGRGQGTYGYTF
TRBV13	CASSPLAVNYGYTF
TRBV19	CASSMDGLGNTEAFF
TRBV7-9	CASSPRTSGGAFWQYF
TRBV29-1	CSVQTGGAEKLFF
TRBV20-1	CSAPKGLAGLETQYF
TRBV4-3	CASSQDVGGGVDTQYF
TRBV25-1	CASSDGTDSGEQYF
TRBV29-1	CSVSGGMNTEAFF
TRBV10-3	CAISEGLASNEQFF
TRBV9	CASSVGAEDYEQYF
TRBV12-3/TRBV12-4	CASSSFDLQGNTEAFF
TRBV5-1	CASSLRDRGDEQYF
TRBV10-3	CAITTKAGGFNEQFF
TRBV19	CASSIEGQETYEQYF
TRBV6-1	CASRRQGRDTEAFF
TRBV10-3	CAISEYRGASTDTQYF
TRBV14	CASSQTTGGTEAFF
TRBV12-3/TRBV12-4	CASSLLGGTDTQYF
TRBV5-1	CASRFQGGSTEAFF
TRBV9	CASSQTESNYGYTF
TRBV7-9	CASTYGTEPPEQYF
TRBV7-9	CASSLLQGVCCEETQYF
TRBV29-1	CSVESRTRIREQFF
TRBV20-1	CSAGQTSGVRPFQETQYF
TRBV11-2	CASSLRGGASQETQYF
TRBV6-1	CASSEIAGSAYEQYF
TRBV9	CASSLDPVSYEQYF
TRBV9	CASSVAAGYQETQYF
TRBV7-2	CASSLALYGYTF
TRBV5-6	CASSLRAGETDTQYF
TRBV15	CATSSIRGQETGYTF
TRBV6-2/TRBV6-3	CASSMLAETSTDTQYF
TRBV29-1	CSARSGPNSYEQYF